What follows are 29 T cell receptor beta chains derived from one specimen sequenced in a study of blood T cell repertoires in COVID-19. Data came from immunoSEQ multiplex PCR; TCRdb stores just in-frame clones and leaves some out. This table holds approximately 220,000 clones, approximately 83% found once. Sequenced input: peripheral blood. The receptors come from a woman aged 60-70 years with acute or convalescent COVID-19.

This rearrangement joins TRBV13 to TRBJ2-7; D call uncertain. The germline V and J ends were trimmed by 2 bases and 1 base, with 9 bases remaining between them. The CDR3 loop spans 14 amino acids. The germline gives CDR1 PRHDT, CDR2 FYEKMQ (reference sequence). The CDR3: CASSLRKQSYEQYF. The DNA of the CDR3 is TGTGCCAGCAGCTTAAGAAAACAGTCCTACGAGCAGTACTTC.

This chain connects TRBV5-8 to TRBJ1-1, with TRBD1 as a possible D gene (6 bases). Germline assignment: CDR1 SGHTS and CDR2 YDEGEE. The CDR3 is 13 amino acids. Trimming shortened V by 7 bases and J by 1 base, and 11 bases separated the two germline ends. CDR3 residues: CASHREPNTEAFF. The CDR3 bases are TGTGCCAGCCACAGGGAGCCGAACACTGAAGCTTTCTTT.

The chain couples TRBV7-9 to TRBJ1-6, with no clear D. The CDR3 covers 15 residues. Germline V gene lookup returns CDR1 SEHNR and CDR2 FQNEAQ (reference sequence). Trimming stripped 5 bases from V and 1 base from J, with 9 bases between. The CDR3 sequence: CASSTRESYNSPLHF. The CDR3 bases are TGTGCCAGCAGCACACGGGAGTCCTATAATTCACCCCTCCACTTT.

This clone was seen a single time. The rearrangement joins TRBV30 to TRBJ1-5; 8 bases agree with TRBD1. Germline V gene sequence: CDR1 GTSNPN, CDR2 SVGIG (reference sequence). Trimming at V came to 2 bases and at J to 5 bases, leaving 5 bases not matched to a gene. The CDR3 loop spans 14 amino acids. CDR3 region: CAWSNKQGDQPQHF. The CDR3 nucleotides are TGTGCCTGGAGTAATAAACAGGGGGATCAGCCCCAGCATTTT.

The chain couples TRBV4-1 to TRBJ2-4; 12 nucleotides line up with TRBD2. The V and J ends lost 0 bases and 9 bases, in that order; junction bases with no gene match: 6. Germline V lookup: CDR1 MGHRA, CDR2 YSYEKL. CDR3 length: 16 amino acids. CDR3 loop: CASSQDQLAGGGIQYF. CDR3 coding DNA: TGCGCCAGCAGCCAAGACCAACTAGCGGGGGGCGGCATTCAGTACTTC.

This sequence joins TRBV5-1 and TRBJ2-3, with D unresolved. Germline values: CDR1 SGHRS, CDR2 YFSETQ. The ends were cut back, 3 bases at V and 1 base at J, with 6 bases in the middle. There are 13 residues in the CDR3. The CDR3 loop reads CASSSVGTDTQYF. The CDR3 nucleotides read TGCGCCAGCAGCTCCGTCGGCACAGATACGCAGTATTTT.

The chain links TRBV19 to TRBJ2-7; tentatively, D is TRBD2 (5 bases). The V end lost 9 bases, the J end lost 0 bases, and 12 bases lay between the germline ends. In germline, CDR1 is LNHDA, CDR2 SQIVND (reference sequence). The CDR3 runs 13 residues. CDR3 DNA sequence: TGTGCCAGACTGCCGGGATACTCCTACGAGCAGTACTTC. It translates to CARLPGYSYEQYF.

The CDR3 DNA sequence: TGTGCCAGCAGCCACCGGACAGTGAAAGAGACCCAGTACTTC. This sequence encodes CASSHRTVKETQYF. This chain joins TRBV7-8 and TRBJ2-5; a weak D match, TRBD1 (6 bases). There are 14 residues in the CDR3. Germline CDR1 and CDR2: SGHVS and FQNEAQ. The V and J ends lost 5 bases and 3 bases respectively, with 13 bases between them.

V usage is TRBV6-1 and J usage is TRBJ1-5; D perhaps matches TRBD1 (6 bases). Between the trimmed V and J ends, which lost 2 bases and 3 bases, there was a span of 11 bases. The CDR3 has 15 residues. Germline loops: CDR1 MNHNS, CDR2 SASEGT. CDR3 region: CASSELHRANQPQHF. The CDR3 DNA reads as TGTGCCAGCAGTGAACTCCACAGGGCCAATCAGCCCCAGCATTTT.

CDR3 region: CASTLKTGSPGWAFF. CDR3 nucleotide sequence: TGTGCCAGTACCCTTAAGACAGGGTCTCCCGGCTGGGCTTTCTTT. V and J are TRBV19 and TRBJ1-1; TRBD1 aligns across 7 bases. CDR1 is LNHDA, CDR2 SQIVND, per germline (reference sequence). With 7 bases clipped from V and 11 bases from J, the junction kept 19 bases outside the gene matches. This CDR3 is built from 15 residues. Looking up the rest from reference TRBV19 and TRBJ1-1 gives the full variable domain: DGGITQSPKYLFRKEGQNVTLSCEQNLNHDAMYWYRQDPGQGLRLIYYSQIVNDFQKGDIAEGYSVSREKKESFPLTVTSAQKNPTAFYLCASTLKTGSPGWAFFGQGTRLTVV.

This clone was picked up many times. The chain combines TRBV7-8 with TRBJ2-1, with 11 bases lining up with TRBD2. V lost 3 bases to trimming and J lost 8 bases; unmatched junction nucleotides: 6. This CDR3 has 15 amino acids. The germline V gene encodes CDR1 SGHVS and CDR2 FQNEAQ. CDR3 protein: CASSFSGGAMDEQFF. The DNA of the CDR3 is TGTGCCAGCAGCTTTAGCGGGGGGGCAATGGATGAGCAGTTCTTC. Drawing the rest from reference TRBV7-8 and TRBJ2-1, the complete variable domain is GAGVSQSPRYKVAKRGQDVALRCDPISGHVSLFWYQQALGQGPEFLTYFQNEAQLDKSGLPSDRFFAERPEGSVSTLKIQRTQQEDSAVYLCASSFSGGAMDEQFFGPGTRLTVL.

The DNA of the CDR3 is TGTGCCAGTAGTCGGTCTGGCGGGGTGGGCACCGGGGAGCTGTTTTTT. Translation: CASSRSGGVGTGELFF. V gene TRBV19 combines with J gene TRBJ2-2; D possibly corresponds to TRBD2 (6 bases). Trimming stripped 5 bases from V and 4 bases from J, with 17 bases between. The CDR3 covers 16 residues. CDR1 and CDR2 from the germline V gene are LNHDA and SQIVND (reference sequence).

The rearrangement uses TRBV30 and TRBJ1-3, with D maybe TRBD1 (5 bases). Trimming pared 0 bases from V and 0 bases from J, leaving 12 bases between. The CDR3 extends over 16 amino acids. CDR1 and CDR2 from the germline V gene are GTSNPN and SVGIG (reference sequence). DNA of the CDR3: TGTGCCTGGAGTGTACGGGGACTGGGCTCTGGAAACACCATATATTTT. This codes for CAWSVRGLGSGNTIYF.

This rearrangement joins TRBV5-4 to TRBJ2-3; 7 nucleotides line up with TRBD2. This CDR3 region has 16 residues. Germline trimming cut 4 bases from V and 3 bases from J; bases unmatched to any gene: 11. In germline, CDR1 is SGHNT, CDR2 YYREEE (reference sequence). Here the CDR3 DNA reads TGTGCCAGCAGCGTGGGACTACGAAAAGATACAGATACGCAGTATTTT. Translation gives CASSVGLRKDTDTQYF.

This sequence joins TRBV5-6 and TRBJ1-2; D gene uncertain. CDR3 length equals 15 residues. V shed 1 base and J shed 2 bases, with 12 bases lying between them. From germline, CDR1 is SGHDT and CDR2 YYEEEE. This CDR3 is CASSLPIPGNYGYTF. For the CDR3, the DNA is TGTGCCAGCAGCTTGCCGATTCCCGGGAACTATGGCTACACCTTC.

A single count supports this clone. This chain joins TRBV10-3 and TRBJ2-7; 12 nucleotides match TRBD2. The V segment lost 6 bases and the J segment 5 bases; nucleotides outside the gene matches: 8. Germline assignment: CDR1 ENHRY and CDR2 SYGVKD. This CDR3 has 15 amino acids. CDR3 in amino acids: CAIRDLAGGPDEQYF. CDR3 nucleotide sequence: TGTGCCATCAGGGACCTAGCGGGGGGGCCGGACGAGCAGTACTTC.

The chain combines TRBV28 with TRBJ2-3; D might be TRBD2 (6 bases). This CDR3 is 14 amino acids long. V was pared by 6 bases and J by 4 bases, with 14 bases between. Germline lookup yields CDR1 MDHEN and CDR2 SYDVKM. CDR3 amino acids: CASSVHPGADTQYF. For the CDR3, the DNA is TGTGCCAGCAGCGTGCACCCGGGGGCAGATACGCAGTATTTT.

Concerning this clone: The DNA is left out, because the CDR3 cannot be placed on it with certainty; the CDR3 is given as TCRdb lists it. The chain combines TRBV11-2 with TRBJ2-7; the table's D call TRBD1 went unverified against the DNA. Including both end residues, the CDR3 is 13 amino acids long. Per germline, CDR1 SGHAT and CDR2 FQNNGV. The CDR3: CASSFGQGNERYF.

This clone occurred many times. This chain links TRBV2 with TRBJ2-5, with D perhaps TRBD2 (6 bases). The CDR3 consists of 14 residues. Per the germline V gene, CDR1 is SNHLY and CDR2 is FYNNEI. Trimming stripped 1 base from V and 9 bases from J, with 15 bases between. This CDR3 is CASSEVYAREAQYF. The DNA for the CDR3 is TGTGCCAGCAGTGAAGTATACGCCAGGGAGGCCCAGTACTTC. Complete variable domain (other parts from reference TRBV2 and TRBJ2-5): EPEVTQTPSHQVTQMGQEVILRCVPISNHLYFYWYRQILGQKVEFLVSFYNNEISEKSEIFDDQFSVERPDGSNFTLKIRSTKLEDSAMYFCASSEVYAREAQYFGPGTRLLVL.

The V gene is TRBV5-5, the J gene TRBJ1-1; maybe TRBD1 (6 bases). With 0 bases removed from V and 2 bases from J, the gap between germline ends came to 14 bases. This CDR3 comprises 16 residues. Germline CDR1 SGHKS, CDR2 YYEKEE (reference sequence). For the CDR3, the DNA is TGTGCCAGCAGCTTGGGTCCAGGGGCTTTCAACACTGAAGCTTTCTTT. This sequence encodes CASSLGPGAFNTEAFF.

The J gene is TRBJ1-2, the V gene TRBV12-3 or TRBV12-4, with 10 bases that match TRBD1. The trim removed 5 bases at V and 7 bases at J, leaving 4 bases unmatched. The CDR3 sequence is 13 residues long. The CDR3 DNA follows: TGTGCCAGCAGTGGGACAGGGGTTCTTGGCTACACCTTC. Amino acid sequence: CASSGTGVLGYTF.

The rearrangement links TRBV5-1 to TRBJ2-1, with TRBD2 matching over 11 bases. V lost 0 bases to trimming and J lost 4 bases; unmatched junction nucleotides: 0. The germline V gene encodes CDR1 SGHRS and CDR2 YFSETQ. There are 15 residues in the CDR3. CDR3 nucleotides: TGCGCCAGCAGCTTGGGACTAGCGGGGTACAATGAGCAGTTCTTC. This gives the protein CASSLGLAGYNEQFF.

The chain joins TRBV7-9 to TRBJ1-1, with unresolved D. The CDR3 has 12 residues. CDR1 is SEHNR, CDR2 FQNEAQ, per germline (reference sequence). V dropped 2 bases and J dropped 4 bases, with 5 bases sitting between them. The CDR3 is CASSLISTEAFF. In nucleotides, the CDR3 is TGTGCCAGCAGCTTAATTAGCACTGAAGCTTTCTTT.

The CDR3 DNA sequence: TGTGCCAGCAGCAGTCCCGGGACAGGGATCTGGGGCTACACCTTC. Translation gives CASSSPGTGIWGYTF. This chain uses TRBV7-2 with TRBJ1-2; 9 bases are shared with TRBD1. V lost 5 bases and J lost 8; bases outside the gene matches: 12. This CDR3 contains 15 residues. CDR1 and CDR2 from the germline V gene are SGHTA and FQGNSA.

The chain combines TRBV9 with TRBJ1-6; a possible D gene is TRBD1 (6 bases). CDR1 is SGDLS, CDR2 YYNGEE, per germline. The CDR3 has 14 amino acids. Trimming removed 0 bases from V and 10 bases from J, with 11 bases in between. CDR3 sequence: CASSVGSGASPLHF. In nucleotides, the CDR3 is TGTGCCAGCAGCGTAGGGTCAGGGGCCTCACCCCTCCACTTT.

This clone has only one observation. V usage is TRBV4-1 and J usage is TRBJ2-3; TRBD2 matches 11 bases. The CDR3 is 19 residues long. Germline V gene data show CDR1 as MGHRA and CDR2 as YSYEKL. V shed 0 bases and J 0 bases; nucleotides not matched to a gene: 8. CDR3 in DNA: TGCGCCAGCAGCCAAGAGGCGAGGACTAGCGGGCGGAGCACAGATACGCAGTATTTT. It specifies CASSQEARTSGRSTDTQYF.

This chain connects TRBV29-1 to TRBJ2-7; TRBD1 might be the D (5 bases). The CDR3 runs to 13 residues. The germline gives CDR1 SQVTM, CDR2 ANQGSEA. Trimming took off 0 bases at V and 3 bases at J, with 9 bases between the two ends. The DNA for the CDR3 is TGCAGCGTTGAAGATACGACAGACTACGAGCAGTACTTC. Its translation: CSVEDTTDYEQYF.

The genes are TRBV7-2 and TRBJ2-1, with D tentatively TRBD2 (6 bases). The CDR3 is 17 residues long. Trimming took 5 bases from V and 0 from J, leaving 17 bases between them. Germline CDR1 is SGHTA and CDR2 is FQGNSA. Here the CDR3 DNA reads TGTGCCAGCAGCCAACTGATTGGGGGGAGCTCCTACAATGAGCAGTTCTTC. It specifies CASSQLIGGSSYNEQFF.

This chain links TRBV12-3 or TRBV12-4 with TRBJ2-5; D perhaps matches TRBD2 (5 bases). Trimming stripped 3 bases from V and 4 bases from J, with 6 bases between. The CDR3 is made up of 12 amino acids. The CDR3 reads CASSFEGETQYF. The CDR3 bases are TGTGCCAGCAGTTTCGAGGGAGAGACCCAGTACTTC.